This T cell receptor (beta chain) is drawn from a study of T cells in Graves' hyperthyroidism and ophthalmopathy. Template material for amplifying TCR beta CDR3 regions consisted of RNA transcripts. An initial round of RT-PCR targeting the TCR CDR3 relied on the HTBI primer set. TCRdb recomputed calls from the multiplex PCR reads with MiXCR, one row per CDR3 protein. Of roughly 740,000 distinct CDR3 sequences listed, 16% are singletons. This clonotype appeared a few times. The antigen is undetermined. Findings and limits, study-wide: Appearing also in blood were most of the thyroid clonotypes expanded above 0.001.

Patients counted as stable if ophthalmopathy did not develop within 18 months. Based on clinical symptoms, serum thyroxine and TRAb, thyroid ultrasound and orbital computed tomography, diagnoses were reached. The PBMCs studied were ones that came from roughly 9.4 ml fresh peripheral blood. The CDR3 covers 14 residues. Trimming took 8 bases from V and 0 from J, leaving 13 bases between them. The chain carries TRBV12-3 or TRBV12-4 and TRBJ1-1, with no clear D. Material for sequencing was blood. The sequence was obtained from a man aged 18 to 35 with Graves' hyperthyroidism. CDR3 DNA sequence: TGTGCCAGCGGAACGGGCCTCCTGAACACTGAAGCTTTCTTT. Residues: CASGTGLLNTEAFF.